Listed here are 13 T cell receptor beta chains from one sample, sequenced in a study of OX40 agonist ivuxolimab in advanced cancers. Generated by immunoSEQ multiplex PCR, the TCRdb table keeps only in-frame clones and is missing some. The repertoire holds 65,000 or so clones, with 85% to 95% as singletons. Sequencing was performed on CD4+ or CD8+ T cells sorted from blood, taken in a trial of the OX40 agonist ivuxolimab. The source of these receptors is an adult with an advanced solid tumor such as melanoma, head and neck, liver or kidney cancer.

Here the CDR3 reads CASSFPRSPLHF. The CDR3, as DNA: TGTGCCAGCAGTTTCCCTCGCTCACCCCTCCACTTT. V gene TRBV27 combines with J gene TRBJ1-6; D gene ambiguous. CDR3 length equals 12 residues. The V end was cut by 3 bases, the J end by 10 bases, with 7 bases between. Per the germline V gene, CDR1 is MNHEY and CDR2 is SMNVEV (reference sequence).

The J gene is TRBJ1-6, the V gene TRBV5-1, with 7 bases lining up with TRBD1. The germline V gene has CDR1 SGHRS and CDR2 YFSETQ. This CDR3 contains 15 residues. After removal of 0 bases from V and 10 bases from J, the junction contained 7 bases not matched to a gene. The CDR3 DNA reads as TGCGCCAGCAGCTTGGGTTACAGGGGTAACTCACCCCTCCACTTT. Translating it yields CASSLGYRGNSPLHF.

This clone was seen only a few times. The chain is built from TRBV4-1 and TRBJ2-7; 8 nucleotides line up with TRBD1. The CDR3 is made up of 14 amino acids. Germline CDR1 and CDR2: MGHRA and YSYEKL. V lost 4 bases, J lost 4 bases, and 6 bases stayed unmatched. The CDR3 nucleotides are TGCGCCAGCAGCCCAAGACAGGGGAGTTACGAGCAGTACTTC. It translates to CASSPRQGSYEQYF.

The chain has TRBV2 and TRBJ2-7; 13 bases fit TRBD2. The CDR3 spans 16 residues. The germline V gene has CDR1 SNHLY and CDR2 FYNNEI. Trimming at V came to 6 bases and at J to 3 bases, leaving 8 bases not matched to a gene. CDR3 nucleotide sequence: TGTGCCAGCAGCGACTTGGGACTAGCGGGGAGCTACGAGCAGTACTTC. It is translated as CASSDLGLAGSYEQYF.

The CDR3 protein is CASSPGPGLAGLETQYF. The DNA for the CDR3 is TGTGCCAGCAGTCCCGGGCCGGGACTAGCGGGGTTAGAGACCCAGTACTTC. This chain joins TRBV27 and TRBJ2-5; 13 nucleotides line up with TRBD2. V was pared by 5 bases and J by 4 bases, with 10 bases of the junction left unmatched. Per the germline V gene, CDR1 is MNHEY and CDR2 is SMNVEV (reference sequence). CDR3 length: 17 amino acids.

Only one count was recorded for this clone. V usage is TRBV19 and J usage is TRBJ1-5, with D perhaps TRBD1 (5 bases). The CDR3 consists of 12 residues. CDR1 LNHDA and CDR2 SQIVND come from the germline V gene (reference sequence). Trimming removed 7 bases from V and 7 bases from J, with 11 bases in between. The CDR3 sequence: CASTGWGQPQHF. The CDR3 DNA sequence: TGTGCCAGTACAGGGTGGGGGCAGCCCCAGCATTTT.

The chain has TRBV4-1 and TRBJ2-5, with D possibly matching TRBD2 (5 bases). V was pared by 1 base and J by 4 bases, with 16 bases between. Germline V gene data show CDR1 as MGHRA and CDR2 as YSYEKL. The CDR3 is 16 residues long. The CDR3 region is CASSQGTGSTRETQYF. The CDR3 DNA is TGCGCCAGCAGCCAAGGAACGGGATCGACCAGAGAGACCCAGTACTTC.

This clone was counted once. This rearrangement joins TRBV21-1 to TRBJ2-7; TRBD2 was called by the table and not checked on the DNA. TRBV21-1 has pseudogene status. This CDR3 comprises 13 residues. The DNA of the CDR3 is TGTGCCAGCAGCAAAGCGCTAAGGCGGGAGCAGTACTTC. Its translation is CASSKALRREQYF.

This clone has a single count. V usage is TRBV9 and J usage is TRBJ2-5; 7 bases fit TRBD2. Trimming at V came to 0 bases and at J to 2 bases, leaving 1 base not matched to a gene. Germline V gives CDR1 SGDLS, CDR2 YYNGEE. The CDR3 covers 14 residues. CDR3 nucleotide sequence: TGTGCCAGCAGCGTAGTGGGGGGGCAAGAGACCCAGTACTTC. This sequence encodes CASSVVGGQETQYF.

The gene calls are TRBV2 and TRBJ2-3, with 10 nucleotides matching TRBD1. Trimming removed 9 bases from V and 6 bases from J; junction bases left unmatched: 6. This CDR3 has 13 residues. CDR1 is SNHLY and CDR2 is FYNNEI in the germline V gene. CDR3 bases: TGTGCCAGTACGACAGGGGGCATGGATACGCAGTATTTT. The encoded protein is CASTTGGMDTQYF.

DNA of the CDR3: TGTGCCAGCAGCTTAGGAACAGGGGGGATCTACGAGCAGTACTTC. Its translation is CASSLGTGGIYEQYF. V is TRBV7-6 and J is TRBJ2-7, with 8 positions matching TRBD1. CDR3 length: 15 residues. Unmatched junction bases numbered 5, after V lost 1 base and J lost 3 bases. Germline CDR1 is SGHVS and CDR2 is FNYEAQ.

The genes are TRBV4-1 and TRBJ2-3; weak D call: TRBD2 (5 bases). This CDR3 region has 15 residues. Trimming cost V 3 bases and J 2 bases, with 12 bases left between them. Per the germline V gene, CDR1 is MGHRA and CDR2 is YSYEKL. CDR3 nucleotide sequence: TGCGCCAGCAGCCATTTACCTAGCTCCACAGATACGCAGTATTTT. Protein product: CASSHLPSSTDTQYF.

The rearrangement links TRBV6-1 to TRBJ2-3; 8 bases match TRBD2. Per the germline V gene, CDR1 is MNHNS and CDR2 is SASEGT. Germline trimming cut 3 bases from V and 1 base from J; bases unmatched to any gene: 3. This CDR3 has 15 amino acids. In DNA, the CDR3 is TGTGCCAGCAGTGACTGGCGGGGGGGCACAGATACGCAGTATTTT. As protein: CASSDWRGGTDTQYF.